This T cell receptor (beta chain) appears in the sequencing data of a study of beta chain features in type 1 diabetes. Study results and caveats: Sequencing used cDNA, and cells with high TCR expression could therefore be over-represented. Sampled from patients, naive, central memory and Treg TCRB repertoires appeared more similar than those sampled from healthy donors. Diminished insertions and augmented deletions at VDJ junctions characterized type 1 diabetes patients.

Every bit of the isolated RNA underwent reverse transcription, so sequencing read expressed TCRB transcripts. Profiled with immunoSEQ multiplex PCR; TCRdb holds only in-frame clones, not every one. The table includes under 150,000 clones, roughly 53% detected once. It was via CD45RO/CCR7/CD25/CD127/CD95/CD27 that CD4+ naive, central memory, regulatory and stem cell-like memory cells were sorted. Notes on this clone: Its antigen is unknown.

This CDR3 has 14 amino acids. Germline CDR1 reads SGHRS; CDR2 reads YFSETQ. V gave up 6 bases and J gave up 2 bases; unmatched junction bases: 7. Sequencing was carried out using Tregs from blood. The chain has TRBV5-1 and TRBJ2-5, with 7 bases matching TRBD1. The clonotype originates from a young man in good health. The chain's CDR3 is CASTRDRRQETQYF. The CDR3 coding sequence is TGCGCCAGCACCCGGGACAGAAGACAAGAGACCCAGTACTTC. The full variable domain, rest sourced from reference TRBV5-1 and TRBJ2-5, is KAGVTQTPRYLIKTRGQQVTLSCSPISGHRSVSWYQQTPGQGLQFLFEYFSETQRNKGNFPGRFSGRQFSNSRSEMNVSTLELGDSALYLCASTRDRRQETQYFGPGTRLLVL.